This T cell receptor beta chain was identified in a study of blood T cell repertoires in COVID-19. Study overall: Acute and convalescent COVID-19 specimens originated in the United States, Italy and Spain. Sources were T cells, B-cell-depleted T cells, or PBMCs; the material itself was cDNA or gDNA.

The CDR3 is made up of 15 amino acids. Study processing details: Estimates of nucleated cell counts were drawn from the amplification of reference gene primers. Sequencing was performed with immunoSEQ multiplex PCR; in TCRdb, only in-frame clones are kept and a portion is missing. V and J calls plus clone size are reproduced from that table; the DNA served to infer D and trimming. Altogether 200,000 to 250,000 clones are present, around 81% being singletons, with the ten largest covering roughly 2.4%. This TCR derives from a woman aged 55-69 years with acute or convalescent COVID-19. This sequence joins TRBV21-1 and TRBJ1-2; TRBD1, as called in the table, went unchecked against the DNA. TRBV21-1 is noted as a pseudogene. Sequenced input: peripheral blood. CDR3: CASSKARQGAVCYTF. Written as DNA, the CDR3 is TGTGCCAGCAGCAAAGCACGACAGGGGGCGGTTTGCTACACCTTC.